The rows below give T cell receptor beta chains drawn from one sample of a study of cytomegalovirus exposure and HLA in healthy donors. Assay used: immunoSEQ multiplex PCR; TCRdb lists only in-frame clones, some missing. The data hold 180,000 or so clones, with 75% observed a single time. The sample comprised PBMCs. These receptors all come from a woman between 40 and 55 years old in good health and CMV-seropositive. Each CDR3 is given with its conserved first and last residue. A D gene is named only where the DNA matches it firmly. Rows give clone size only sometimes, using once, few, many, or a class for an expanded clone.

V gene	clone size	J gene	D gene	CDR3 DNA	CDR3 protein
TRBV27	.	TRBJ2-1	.	TGTGCCAGCCTCGACAGGAACTCCTACAATGAGCAGTTCTTC	CASLDRNSYNEQFF
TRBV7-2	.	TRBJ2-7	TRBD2	TGTGCCAGCAGCTTAGTTAGCAGCGGGAGGACGGGCGAGCAGTACTTC	CASSLVSSGRTGEQYF
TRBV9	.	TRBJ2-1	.	TGTGCCAGCAGCGTAGGAACTAGCTACAATGAGCAGTTCTTC	CASSVGTSYNEQFF
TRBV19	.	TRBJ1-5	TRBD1	TGTGCCAGTAGTATTAGTAGGGGGCGATCGGATCAGCCCCAGCATTTT	CASSISRGRSDQPQHF
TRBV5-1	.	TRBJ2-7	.	TGCGCCAGCAGCTTGGAGGGGGTGGGCTACGAGCAGTACTTC	CASSLEGVGYEQYF
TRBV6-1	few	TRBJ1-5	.	TGTGCCAGCAGCGGGGGGAACCAGCCCCAGCATTTT	CASSGGNQPQHF
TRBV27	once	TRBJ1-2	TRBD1	TGTGCCAGCACCCCCAACTCCCAGGGGGCGCCTGGCTACACCTTC	CASTPNSQGAPGYTF
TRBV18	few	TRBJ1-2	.	TGTGCCAGCTCACCACGGGACACATACGCAGCTAACTATGGCTACACCTTC	CASSPRDTYAANYGYTF
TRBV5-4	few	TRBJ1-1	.	TGTGCCAGCACCTCCCGACAGCCCGGCACTGAAGCTTTCTTT	CASTSRQPGTEAFF
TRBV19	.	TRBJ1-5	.	TGTGCCAGTAGTATGGGGCGATATAGCAATCAGCCCCAGCATTTT	CASSMGRYSNQPQHF
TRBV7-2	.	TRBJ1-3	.	TGTGCCAGCAGCCAAACTATTGGAAACACCATATATTTT	CASSQTIGNTIYF
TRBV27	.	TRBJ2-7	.	TGTGCCAGCAGATCCTTGGGGACACCGTTTTCCTACGAGCAGTACTTC	CASRSLGTPFSYEQYF
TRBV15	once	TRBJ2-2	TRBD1	TGTGCCACCAGCATCAGACAGGGCGCGAACACCGGGGAGCTGTTTTTT	CATSIRQGANTGELFF
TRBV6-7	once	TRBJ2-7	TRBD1	TGTGCCAGCAGTGGAGGAGAGGGGGCGCGGTACGAGCAGTACTTC	CASSGGEGARYEQYF
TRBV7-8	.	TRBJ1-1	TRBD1	TGTGCCAGCAGCTTTGGACAGGAGAACACTGAAGCTTTCTTT	CASSFGQENTEAFF
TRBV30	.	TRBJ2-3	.	TGTGCCACCACCGGAGAGCAACCGGCAACGGATACGCAGTATTTT	CATTGEQPATDTQYF
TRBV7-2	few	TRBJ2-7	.	TGTGCCAGCAGCTTAGGGGGAGATCAGGAGTACTTC	CASSLGGDQEYF
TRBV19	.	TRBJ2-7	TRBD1	TGTGCCAGTACCGGGACAGGGAGCTCCTACGAGCAGTACTTC	CASTGTGSSYEQYF
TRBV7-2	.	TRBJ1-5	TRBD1	TGTGCCAGCAGGGGGACAGTCGGTCAGCCCCAGCATTTT	CASRGTVGQPQHF
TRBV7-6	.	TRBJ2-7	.	TGTGCCAGCAGGTTAACCCCGGGCTCCTACGAGCAGTACTTC	CASRLTPGSYEQYF
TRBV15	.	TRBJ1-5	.	TGTGCCACCAGCAGAGACAGGGTACGTCAGCCCCAGCATTTT	CATSRDRVRQPQHF
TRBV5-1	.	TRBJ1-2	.	TGCGCCAGCAGCTCGGGGGGAAGTAACTATGGCTACACCTTC	CASSSGGSNYGYTF
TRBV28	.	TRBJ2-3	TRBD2	TGTGCCAGCAGACCGAGCGGGAGCTCAGATACGCAGTATTTT	CASRPSGSSDTQYF